Following are 31 T cell receptor beta chains from one sample sequenced in a study of cytomegalovirus exposure and HLA in healthy donors. The PCR ran on 60 Vbeta and 13 Jbeta primers. Profiled with immunoSEQ multiplex PCR; TCRdb holds only in-frame clones, not every one. In total, the table holds about 170,000 clones. The material sequenced was PBMCs. These receptors all stem from a woman aged 18-29 years in good health and CMV-seropositive.

The chain combines TRBV5-6 with TRBJ2-7; possible D gene TRBD2, 6 bases. This CDR3 is 14 amino acids long. V was shortened by 3 bases and J by 2 bases, with 12 bases between the two germline ends. CDR1 is SGHDT and CDR2 is YYEEEE in the germline V gene. The CDR3 DNA sequence: TGTGCCAGCAGCTGGGGTGGGGGGACCTACGAGCAGTACTTC. This encodes CASSWGGGTYEQYF.

This chain uses TRBV7-6 with TRBJ2-1; 13 nucleotides agree with TRBD2. CDR1 is SGHVS, CDR2 FNYEAQ, per germline. The CDR3 is made up of 18 amino acids. With 0 bases clipped from V and 4 bases from J, the junction kept 6 bases outside the gene matches. In DNA form, the CDR3 reads TGTGCCAGCAGCTTAGCACTAGCGGGAGGGCTTCTATACAATGAGCAGTTCTTC. Its protein is CASSLALAGGLLYNEQFF.

The rearrangement joins TRBV2 to TRBJ2-3; 10 nucleotides line up with TRBD2. CDR1 and CDR2 from the germline V gene are SNHLY and FYNNEI. V lost 2 bases to trimming and J lost 4 bases; unmatched junction nucleotides: 6. CDR3 length: 16 residues. The chain's CDR3 is CASSERASGGPDTQYF. In DNA, the CDR3 is TGTGCCAGCAGTGAACGGGCTAGCGGGGGCCCAGATACGCAGTATTTT.

The CDR3 sequence: CASSQEGTGDTGELFF. Here the CDR3 DNA reads TGCGCCAGCAGCCAAGAAGGGACAGGGGATACCGGGGAGCTGTTTTTT. The chain couples TRBV4-1 to TRBJ2-2; TRBD1 matches at 10 bases. The CDR3 sequence is 16 residues long. V trimming: 0 bases; J trimming: 5 bases; junction bases outside the gene matches: 3. Germline-derived CDR1 and CDR2 are MGHRA and YSYEKL.

CDR3 nucleotide sequence: TGTGCCAGCAGCAGAGGGAATTCCCGGGAGCAGTTCTTC. This gives the protein CASSRGNSREQFF. The chain uses TRBV5-6 and TRBJ2-1, with D possibly TRBD2 on 5 matching bases. Germline V gene lookup returns CDR1 SGHDT and CDR2 YYEEEE. The CDR3 loop spans 13 amino acids. V lost 4 bases, J lost 10 bases, and 15 bases lay in between. The variable domain in full, completed from reference TRBV5-6 and TRBJ2-1, reads DAGVTQSPTHLIKTRGQQVTLRCSPKSGHDTVSWYQQALGQGPQFIFQYYEEEERQRGNFPDRFSGHQFPNYSSELNVNALLLGDSALYLCASSRGNSREQFFGPGTRLTVL.

J is TRBJ2-1 and V is TRBV10-1; no clear D gene. With 2 bases removed from V and 9 bases from J, the gap between germline ends came to 8 bases. The CDR3 runs 12 residues. In germline, CDR1 is WNHNN, CDR2 SYGVQD (reference sequence). The CDR3 DNA is TGCGCCAGCAGTGAGCGGGTGCGTGAGCAGTTCTTC. It encodes CASSERVREQFF.

The chain has TRBV5-6 and TRBJ1-2; perhaps TRBD1 as D (6 bases). Trimming stripped 4 bases from V and 3 bases from J, with 19 bases between. CDR1 SGHDT and CDR2 YYEEEE come from the germline V gene. The CDR3 spans 16 residues. The CDR3 is CASSPSGRGPYYGYTF. CDR3 in DNA: TGTGCCAGCAGCCCGAGCGGCAGGGGACCCTACTATGGCTACACCTTC.

This chain links TRBV18 with TRBJ2-1; 8 bases agree with TRBD2. The CDR3 extends over 15 amino acids. CDR1 KGHSH and CDR2 LQKENI come from the germline V gene. V was pared by 5 bases and J by 2 bases, with 5 bases of the junction left unmatched. This CDR3 is CASSSVAGPYNEQFF. CDR3 DNA sequence: TGTGCCAGCTCATCGGTAGCGGGACCCTACAATGAGCAGTTCTTC.

As regards this clone: The identical CDR3 is also encoded by other nucleotide sequences in the sample. The chain joins TRBV5-4 to TRBJ2-3, with D possibly being TRBD2 (5 bases). Germline CDR1 reads SGHNT; CDR2 reads YYREEE (reference sequence). The CDR3 spans 15 residues. With 0 bases removed from V and 2 bases from J, the gap between germline ends came to 10 bases. CDR3 sequence reads: CASSLARSATDTQYF. DNA of the CDR3: TGTGCCAGCAGCTTGGCCCGTAGCGCCACAGATACGCAGTATTTT.

The chain couples TRBV4-2 to TRBJ2-2; TRBD2 is a possible D gene (6 bases). The CDR3 sequence is 15 residues long. CDR1 LGHNA and CDR2 YNFKEQ come from the germline V gene. The V gene lost 2 bases and the J gene lost 3 bases, with 10 bases spanning the gap. Here the CDR3 DNA reads TGTGCCAGCAGCCAAACGGGGGTCCACACCGGGGAGCTGTTTTTT. It codes for CASSQTGVHTGELFF.

V usage is TRBV15 and J usage is TRBJ1-5; 8 bases align to TRBD1. Germline CDR1 and CDR2: LNHNV and YYDKDF (reference sequence). J lost 3 bases, V lost 5 bases, and 3 bases had no gene match. This CDR3 is built from 14 residues. The CDR3 nucleotides read TGTGCCACCAGCCTGACAGGGGTCAATCAGCCCCAGCATTTT. Residues: CATSLTGVNQPQHF.

The chain joins TRBV11-1 to TRBJ1-1; TRBD1 aligns across 8 bases. The J segment lost 7 bases and the V segment lost 5 bases, leaving 3 bases of the junction unmatched. The CDR3 sequence is 12 residues long. The germline CDR1 and CDR2 sequences are SGHAT and FQDESV (reference sequence). In DNA form, the CDR3 reads TGTGCCAGCAGCCGAGGACAGGGTGAAGCTTTCTTT. Protein: CASSRGQGEAFF.

The rearrangement links TRBV4-2 to TRBJ2-3; TRBD2 agrees at 9 bases. Unmatched junction bases numbered 10, after V lost 0 bases and J lost 3 bases. The germline CDR1 and CDR2 sequences are LGHNA and YNFKEQ. The CDR3 totals 18 residues. CDR3: CASSQDPRGGVWTDTQYF. The CDR3 DNA sequence: TGTGCCAGCAGCCAAGATCCGCGGGGGGGCGTTTGGACAGATACGCAGTATTTT.

V usage is TRBV6-1 and J usage is TRBJ2-3, with TRBD2 matching over 7 bases. The germline CDR1 and CDR2 sequences are MNHNS and SASEGT. The CDR3 is 15 amino acids. V lost 5 bases and J lost 0; bases outside the gene matches: 5. CDR3: CASSLERDSTDTQYF. CDR3 sequence (DNA): TGTGCCAGCAGTTTGGAGCGGGATAGCACAGATACGCAGTATTTT.

The gene calls are TRBV4-2 and TRBJ1-2; 8 positions agree with TRBD1. V was pared by 4 bases and J by 8 bases, with 18 bases of the junction left unmatched. The CDR3 is 17 amino acids. Germline CDR1 LGHNA, CDR2 YNFKEQ. CDR3 DNA: TGTGCCAGCAGCCCGGACGAAGGACAGGGAAGGATCTGGGGCTACACCTTC. Translation gives CASSPDEGQGRIWGYTF.

The chain is built from TRBV5-4 and TRBJ2-3; 8 positions match TRBD1. Germline trimming cut 4 bases from V and 4 bases from J; bases unmatched to any gene: 11. Germline lookup yields CDR1 SGHNT and CDR2 YYREEE (reference sequence). This CDR3 is built from 16 residues. CDR3 loop: CASSPPQGASADTQYF. For the CDR3, the DNA is TGTGCCAGCAGCCCCCCTCAGGGGGCCTCGGCAGATACGCAGTATTTT.

This sequence joins TRBV4-1 and TRBJ1-1, with 12 bases fitting TRBD1. CDR3 size: 15 residues. From germline, CDR1 is MGHRA and CDR2 YSYEKL. V trimming: 4 bases; J trimming: 7 bases; junction bases outside the gene matches: 7. The DNA for the CDR3 is TGCGCCAGCAGCCCGTGGGGACAGGGGGCCGGTGAAGCTTTCTTT. Translating gives CASSPWGQGAGEAFF.

The chain employs TRBV30 and TRBJ2-1, with D perhaps matching TRBD2 (5 bases). CDR1 is GTSNPN, CDR2 SVGIG, per germline (reference sequence). The ends were cut back, 0 bases at V and 0 bases at J, with 9 bases in the middle. This CDR3 has 15 amino acids. The CDR3 DNA sequence: TGTGCCTGGAGTGTGAATAGCGCCTCCTACAATGAGCAGTTCTTC. It yields the protein CAWSVNSASYNEQFF.

The chain is built from TRBV6-6 and TRBJ2-7, with TRBD2 matching over 11 bases. This CDR3 is 15 amino acids long. V lost 5 bases and J lost 0; bases outside the gene matches: 3. Germline V gene sequence: CDR1 MNHNY, CDR2 SVGAGI (reference sequence). The CDR3 coding sequence is TGTGCCAGCAGTAGGGGACTAGCGGACTCCTACGAGCAGTACTTC. Translating it yields CASSRGLADSYEQYF.

This chain uses TRBV29-1 with TRBJ2-5; 14 bases are shared with TRBD2. The CDR3 contains 16 residues. Trimming cost V 1 base and J 4 bases; bases outside gene matches: 5. The germline V gene has CDR1 SQVTM and CDR2 ANQGSEA. CDR3 coding DNA: TGCAGCGTTGAAGGTCAGGGACTAGCGGGAGTAGAGACCCAGTACTTC. This translates into CSVEGQGLAGVETQYF.

The rearrangement joins TRBV4-2 to TRBJ2-1; 13 bases line up with TRBD2. Per the germline V gene, CDR1 is LGHNA and CDR2 is YNFKEQ. The V segment lost 4 bases and the J segment 7 bases; nucleotides outside the gene matches: 7. There are 16 residues in the CDR3. The CDR3 DNA reads as TGTGCCAGCAGCCCGGCTGGGACTAGCGGGAAAAATGAGCAGTTCTTC. It yields the protein CASSPAGTSGKNEQFF.

The V call is TRBV10-3, the J call TRBJ1-3; TRBD1 might be the D (5 bases). The CDR3 length is 15 residues. The V end lost 6 bases, the J end lost 0 bases, and 12 bases lay between the germline ends. Germline V gene data show CDR1 as ENHRY and CDR2 as SYGVKD. The CDR3 DNA is TGTGCCATCAGGGCGGACACCTCCTCTGGAAACACCATATATTTT. Translated, it gives CAIRADTSSGNTIYF.

The chain uses TRBV19 and TRBJ2-6, with 8 bases matching TRBD2. The germline V gene has CDR1 LNHDA and CDR2 SQIVND (reference sequence). CDR3 size: 20 residues. The trim removed 4 bases at V and 0 bases at J, leaving 14 bases unmatched. The CDR3 protein is CASSTFPTSVTLSGANVLTF. As DNA, the CDR3 is TGTGCCAGTAGTACTTTCCCGACTAGCGTTACCCTCTCTGGGGCCAACGTCCTGACTTTC.

J is TRBJ1-5 and V is TRBV5-1, with TRBD1 as a possible D gene (5 bases). Germline values: CDR1 SGHRS, CDR2 YFSETQ. The CDR3 has 14 amino acids. The germline V and J ends were trimmed by 2 bases and 5 bases, with 11 bases remaining between them. As DNA, the CDR3 is TGCGCCAGCAGCTTAAGGTCGGGGGATCAGCCCCAGCATTTT. It translates to CASSLRSGDQPQHF.

The chain is built from TRBV29-1 and TRBJ2-5; D gene ambiguous. The CDR3 spans 14 residues. The V end was cut by 4 bases, the J end by 2 bases, with 14 bases between. The germline V gene has CDR1 SQVTM and CDR2 ANQGSEA. The CDR3 spells CSVVYRTRQETQYF. CDR3 sequence (DNA): TGCAGCGTTGTGTACCGCACCAGACAAGAGACCCAGTACTTC.

This sequence joins TRBV5-4 and TRBJ1-2; D is unresolved. This CDR3 has 14 residues. Trimming stripped 0 bases from V and 1 base from J, with 7 bases between. Germline CDR1 is SGHNT and CDR2 is YYREEE (reference sequence). CDR3 residues: CASSLVTGNYGYTF. Written as DNA, the CDR3 is TGTGCCAGCAGCTTGGTGACTGGTAACTATGGCTACACCTTC.

The V call is TRBV9, the J call TRBJ1-1; a possible D gene is TRBD1 (5 bases). Germline V CDR1 and CDR2: SGDLS, YYNGEE. The CDR3 totals 17 residues. The V and J ends lost 0 bases and 1 base respectively, with 16 bases between them. This chain's CDR3 is CASSVVVGTWQNTEAFF. The CDR3 DNA follows: TGTGCCAGCAGCGTAGTAGTAGGGACTTGGCAGAACACTGAAGCTTTCTTT.

This chain links TRBV10-1 with TRBJ1-5; D remains unclear. The CDR3 extends over 13 amino acids. V was cut by 4 bases and J by 7 bases, with 11 bases left in between. Germline assignment: CDR1 WNHNN and CDR2 SYGVQD (reference sequence). For the CDR3, the DNA is TGCGCCAGCAGTGCCGGGGTCGGGCAGCCCCAGCATTTT. Translation gives CASSAGVGQPQHF.

The CDR3 loop is CASRFTGTTEAFF. In nucleotides, the CDR3 is TGTGCCAGCAGGTTCACAGGGACCACTGAAGCTTTCTTT. This chain uses TRBV7-2 with TRBJ1-1; TRBD1 might be the D (6 bases). V was clipped by 6 bases and J by 4 bases, with 12 bases between them. The CDR3 consists of 13 residues. Germline CDR1 and CDR2: SGHTA and FQGNSA.

The chain combines TRBV6-5 with TRBJ1-3; D is undetermined. The germline CDR1 and CDR2 sequences are MNHEY and SVGAGI. This CDR3 spans 14 amino acids. Deletions cut 4 bases from V and 1 base from J, with 8 bases between. CDR3 loop: CASSSLGSGNTIYF. CDR3 nucleotides: TGTGCCAGCAGTTCGCTCGGGTCTGGAAACACCATATATTTT.

The chain is built from TRBV2 and TRBJ2-7; TRBD1 agrees at 8 bases. The junction had 6 bases not matched to a gene; V was cut back by 1 base and J by 4 bases. Germline V gene lookup returns CDR1 SNHLY and CDR2 FYNNEI. This CDR3 spans 15 amino acids. The CDR3 sequence is CASSEVTRGLYEQYF. In DNA form, the CDR3 reads TGTGCCAGCAGTGAAGTAACCAGGGGGCTATACGAGCAGTACTTC. Based on the CDR3 plus reference TRBV2 and TRBJ2-7, the full variable domain is EPEVTQTPSHQVTQMGQEVILRCVPISNHLYFYWYRQILGQKVEFLVSFYNNEISEKSEIFDDQFSVERPDGSNFTLKIRSTKLEDSAMYFCASSEVTRGLYEQYFGPGTRLTVT.